One sample yielded the 3 T cell receptor beta chains listed below, sequenced in a study of T-cell memory formation after mild COVID-19 (dated by TCRdb to 2020 to 2023). The method behind the library was 5' RACE. TCRdb records Illumina NovaSeq 6000 as the sequencer. The public sequencing data were trimmed at Q25 with fastp and processed into clonotypes with MiXCR by TCRdb, which kept only in-frame beta chains. Duplicate CDR3 protein sequences are folded into a single record with the most common DNA and genes. For this sample there are roughly 310,000 distinct CDR3 sequences; about 15% appear just once. The top ten clonotypes cover about a fifth of the sample. Sequences were obtained from PBMCs or a T cell subset sorted from them (not recorded which). The receptors derive from a man between 18 and 35 years old who had mild COVID-19 (a few samples of this study predate the infection). The sample titles of this study are shuffled in the database, so cell type and time point are left out; the donor was told from shared clones.

This clonotype was seen more than once but under ten times. Written as DNA, the CDR3 is TGTGCCATCAGGGCCCCGCAGGGCTACGAGCAGTACTTC. This sequence encodes CAIRAPQGYEQYF. The rearrangement joins TRBV10-3 to TRBJ2-7; D may be TRBD1 (5 bases). V gave up 6 bases and J gave up 3 bases, with 12 bases separating them. Germline CDR1 ENHRY, CDR2 SYGVKD. The CDR3 sequence is 13 residues long.

A few counts support this clonotype. This chain uses TRBV12-3 or TRBV12-4 with TRBJ2-3; D not certain. This CDR3 contains 15 residues. V was shortened by 3 bases and J by 0 bases, with 10 bases between the two germline ends. The CDR3 reads CASSFERLSTDTQYF. The CDR3 coding sequence is TGTGCCAGCAGTTTCGAGCGTCTTAGCACAGATACGCAGTATTTT.

V is TRBV20-1 and J is TRBJ1-6, with D hard to call. Germline V gene sequence: CDR1 DFQATT, CDR2 SNEGSKA (reference sequence). The CDR3 has 15 amino acids. Trimming pared 5 bases from V and 7 bases from J, leaving 18 bases between. This CDR3 reads CSAPEPVGLNSPLHF. The DNA for the CDR3 is TGCAGTGCTCCCGAGCCGGTAGGATTGAATTCACCCCTCCACTTT.